This T cell receptor beta chain was sequenced during a study of blood T cell repertoires in COVID-19 (dated by TCRdb to between 2020 and 2021). Concerning the study at large: Samples from collaborators originated in the United States, Italy and Spain and spanned both the acute and convalescent phases of COVID-19. The material from the prospective study consisted of cDNA or gDNA derived from T cells, B-cell-depleted T cells, or PBMCs. Deeply sampled blood TCRbeta repertoires from subjects exposed to, actively infected with, or recovered from COVID-19 were included in the dataset. The repertoires were released in a freely available public database meant as a resource for research on the immune response to SARS-CoV-2. The samples were drawn from the first 160 participants of the ongoing ImmuneRACE study and from 950 to 1,500 subjects provided by 6 global collaborators. The sample metadata nearly always contained a de-identified subject ID, COVID-19 status, age in years and sex. Where available, HLA class I and class II types were obtained from metadata supplied by the sample provider rather than from assay-based typing. What the authors observed across the whole study: Clinical and demographic metadata were provided uncurated, with the amount varying by source and participant.

The collaborating institutions used their own protocols to collect whole blood in K2EDTA tubes. Collaborator samples were shipped for TCRbeta analysis as frozen whole blood, isolated PBMCs, or DNA extracted from either sample type. This clone appeared a single time. Which antigen it targets is not known. No much larger clonotype is one base removed from it; base qualities were not supplied. TCRbeta CDR3 regions were amplified from genomic DNA by means of the immunoSEQ Assay, a bias-controlled multiplex PCR. As for the authors' bioinformatics: Within the assay, amplification of reference gene primers was used to estimate how many nucleated cells each sample contained. To quantify the absolute abundance of each unique TCRbeta CDR3 rearrangement, sequence reads were collapsed and filtered. Productive Simpson clonality was computed per sample as the square root of Simpson's diversity index over productive rearrangements. In its TCRdb copy, this immuneACCESS table keeps in-frame sequences only and misses some clones. Where compared with another copy, unresolved V genes explain less than half of these, and the others have no known cause. For V, J and clone size, that table is used; D and trimming come from the DNA. In all, the sample holds about 18,000 clones, and 75% to 85% of those were seen once. The ten largest clones capture approximately 9.9% of the sample.

Trimmed from V: 6 bases; trimmed from J: 2 bases; junction bases lacking a gene match: 13. The CDR3 runs 17 residues from the cysteine to the phenylalanine. Only the CDR3 part of the read is kept: 51 bases, read in frame from the first base. CDR1 and CDR2 (SGHTA, FQGNSA) derive from the germline V gene. Source material: peripheral blood. The chain joins TRBV7-2 to TRBJ2-3; 8 nucleotides in the junction match TRBD2. The TCR comes from a man older than 75 with acute or convalescent COVID-19. The bases read TGTGCCAGCAGTCCCCGGGCCAAGCGGGGGTACACAGATACGCAGTATTTT. Its translation reads: CASSPRAKRGYTDTQYF.